This T cell receptor beta chain was sequenced during a study of early T cells in non-severe SARS-CoV-2 infection. Across the study: Chains from this unsorted whole-blood bulk RNA could not be paired. Whole-study findings and limits: Lookups in VDJdb leaned toward anti-spike CD8 responses and missed private and CD4 specificities.

This clonotype was observed many times. What it binds is not known. cDNA molecules, individually, were tagged with unique molecular identifiers. TCRdb reanalysed the 5' RACE reads using MiXCR and keeps one entry per CDR3 protein. The sample lists 36,000 or so distinct CDR3 sequences, about 3.9% occurring once. Source material: whole blood. The origin of this receptor is an adult who was a healthcare worker with PCR-confirmed SARS-CoV-2 infection or an uninfected control (not recorded which).

The CDR3 loop is CASRDHRDRDYEQYF. Written as DNA, the CDR3 is TGTGCAAGTCGCGACCACCGGGACCGAGACTACGAGCAGTACTTC. The chain links TRBV12-2 to TRBJ2-7; the table names TRBD1, a call not compared with the DNA. TRBV12-2 is marked as a pseudogene. CDR3 size: 15 residues.